The TCR beta chain under discussion was sequenced for a study of T cells after posttransplantation cyclophosphamide. This CDR3 region has 14 residues. The germline V gene encodes CDR1 SGDLS and CDR2 YYNGEE. Trimming took off 1 base at V and 1 base at J, with 8 bases between the two ends. This clone turned up a few times. Profiled with immunoSEQ multiplex PCR; TCRdb holds only in-frame clones, not every one. The sample gives more than 25,000 clones, none seen only once, and the top ten clones hold over 1.3%. Source material: PBMCs. The TCR comes from a man aged 50-60 years in good health, CMV-negative, and a related stem cell transplant donor. V is TRBV9 and J is TRBJ2-5, with a weak D call TRBD2 (7 bases). The CDR3 DNA reads TGTGCCAGCAGCGTACGGGGGGCCCAAGAGACCCAGTACTTC. Amino acid sequence: CASSVRGAQETQYF.